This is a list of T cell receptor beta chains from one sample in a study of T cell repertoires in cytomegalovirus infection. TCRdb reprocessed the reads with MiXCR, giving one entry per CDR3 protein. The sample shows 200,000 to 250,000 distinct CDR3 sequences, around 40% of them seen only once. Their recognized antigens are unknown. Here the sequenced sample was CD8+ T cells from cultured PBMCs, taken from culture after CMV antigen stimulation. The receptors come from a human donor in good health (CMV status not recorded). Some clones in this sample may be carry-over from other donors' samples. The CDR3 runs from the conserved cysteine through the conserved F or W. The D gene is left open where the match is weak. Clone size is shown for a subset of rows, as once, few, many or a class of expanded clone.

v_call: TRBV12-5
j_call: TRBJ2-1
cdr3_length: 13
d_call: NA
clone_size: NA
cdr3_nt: TGTGCTAGTGCCCACTCTGTGGACAATGAGCAGTTCTTC
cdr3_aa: CASAHSVDNEQFF

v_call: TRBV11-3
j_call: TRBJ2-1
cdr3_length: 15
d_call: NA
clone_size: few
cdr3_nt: TGTGCCAGCAGCACCGACGGGAGCTCCTACAATGAGCAGTTCTTC
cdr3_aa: CASSTDGSSYNEQFF

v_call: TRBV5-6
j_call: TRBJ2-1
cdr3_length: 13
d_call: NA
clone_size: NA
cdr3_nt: TGTGCCAGCCAGCGTAGCGGATACAATGAGCAGTTCTTC
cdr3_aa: CASQRSGYNEQFF

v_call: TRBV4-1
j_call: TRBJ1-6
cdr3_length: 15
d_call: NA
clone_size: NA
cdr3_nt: TGTGCCAGCAGCCAATCCACAGGGTTGGGTTCACCCCTCCACTTT
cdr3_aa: CASSQSTGLGSPLHF

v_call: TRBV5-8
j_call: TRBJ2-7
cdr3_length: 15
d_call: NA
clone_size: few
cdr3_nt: TGTGCCAGCAGCTTGGAACCGGGACACAACTACGAGCAGTACTTC
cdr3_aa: CASSLEPGHNYEQYF

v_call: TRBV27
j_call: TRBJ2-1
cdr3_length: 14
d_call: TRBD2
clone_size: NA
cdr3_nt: TGTGCCACCAGACGGACTAGCGGGAGCGATGAGCAGTTCTTC
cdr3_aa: CATRRTSGSDEQFF

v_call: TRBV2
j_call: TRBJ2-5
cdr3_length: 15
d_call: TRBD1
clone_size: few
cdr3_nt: TGTGCCAGCACCCCAGGACAGGGGAATTCGGAGACCCAGTACTTC
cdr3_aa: CASTPGQGNSETQYF

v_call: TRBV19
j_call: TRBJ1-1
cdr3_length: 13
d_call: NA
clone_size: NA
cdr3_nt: TGTGCCAGTATGGCGGGGATGAACACTGAAGCTTTCTTT
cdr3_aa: CASMAGMNTEAFF

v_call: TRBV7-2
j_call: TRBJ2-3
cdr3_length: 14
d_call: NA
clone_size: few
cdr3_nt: TGTGCCAGCAGCCCAGTCGGAGGGAGAGATACGCAGTATTTT
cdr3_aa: CASSPVGGRDTQYF

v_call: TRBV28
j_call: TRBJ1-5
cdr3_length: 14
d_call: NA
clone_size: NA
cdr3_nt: TGTGCCAGCAGCCCCGGGGCCTACCGTCGACCCCAGCATTTT
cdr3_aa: CASSPGAYRRPQHF

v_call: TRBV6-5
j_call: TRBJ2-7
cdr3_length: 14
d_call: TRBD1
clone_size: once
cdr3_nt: TGTGCCAGCAGTTCGCGACAGGGCGACTACGAGCAGTACTTC
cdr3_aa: CASSSRQGDYEQYF

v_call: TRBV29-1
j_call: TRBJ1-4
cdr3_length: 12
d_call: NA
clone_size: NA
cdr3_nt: TGCAGCGTTATACAGACCGACGAAAAACTGTTTTTT
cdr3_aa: CSVIQTDEKLFF

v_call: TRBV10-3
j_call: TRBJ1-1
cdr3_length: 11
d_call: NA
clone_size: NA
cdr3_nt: TGTGCCATCAGGTCAGGGTCTGAAGCTTTCTTT
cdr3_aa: CAIRSGSEAFF

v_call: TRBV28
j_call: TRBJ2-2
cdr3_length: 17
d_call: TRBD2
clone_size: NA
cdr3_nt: TGTGCCAGCAGTTTATTCGGAGCGGGAGGGAACACCGGGGAGCTGTTTTTT
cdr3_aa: CASSLFGAGGNTGELFF

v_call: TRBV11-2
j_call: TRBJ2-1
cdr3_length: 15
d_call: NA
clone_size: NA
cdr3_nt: TGTGCCAGCAGCTTATATAGTAATCCGCTCTATGAGCAGTTCTTC
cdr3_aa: CASSLYSNPLYEQFF

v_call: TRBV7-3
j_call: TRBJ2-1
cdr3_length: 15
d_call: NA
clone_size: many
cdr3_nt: TGTGCCAGCAGCTTCGACTGGGGGTCCCAGTATGAGCAGTTCTTC
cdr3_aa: CASSFDWGSQYEQFF

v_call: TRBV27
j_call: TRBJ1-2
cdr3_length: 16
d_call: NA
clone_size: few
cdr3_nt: TGTGCCAGCACCTCTTCGAAGGGGGATGGCGACTATGGCTACACCTTC
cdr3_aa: CASTSSKGDGDYGYTF

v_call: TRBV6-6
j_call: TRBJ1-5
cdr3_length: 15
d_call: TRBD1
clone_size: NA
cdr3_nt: TGTGCCAGCAGTACCTCGGGACAGGGAAACCAGCCCCAGCATTTT
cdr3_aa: CASSTSGQGNQPQHF

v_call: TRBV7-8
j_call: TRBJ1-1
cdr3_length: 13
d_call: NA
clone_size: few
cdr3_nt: TGTGCCAGCAGCTTGGGCCAGAAAACTGAAGCTTTCTTT
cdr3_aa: CASSLGQKTEAFF

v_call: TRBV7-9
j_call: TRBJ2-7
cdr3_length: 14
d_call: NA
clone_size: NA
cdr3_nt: TGTGCCAGCAGCCAGACAGTAACTCCCCACGAGCAGTACTTC
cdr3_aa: CASSQTVTPHEQYF

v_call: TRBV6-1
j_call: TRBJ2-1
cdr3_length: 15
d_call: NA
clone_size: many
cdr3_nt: TGTGCCAGCAGTGAAGGTCAGGGGTTTGGGAATGAGCAGTTCTTC
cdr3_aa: CASSEGQGFGNEQFF

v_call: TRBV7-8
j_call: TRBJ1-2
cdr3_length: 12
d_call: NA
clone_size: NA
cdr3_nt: TGTGCCAGCAGCGCAGTAGGCTATGGCTACACCTTC
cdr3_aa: CASSAVGYGYTF

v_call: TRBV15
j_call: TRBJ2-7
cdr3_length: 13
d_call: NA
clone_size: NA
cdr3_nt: TGTGCCACCAGCAGAGTCTCTGGGGACGAGCAGTACTTC
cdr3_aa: CATSRVSGDEQYF